The 9 T cell receptor beta chains in this list originate from one sample, sequenced in a study of vaccination and CD4 T cells after COVID-19. Treatment noted: roughly 10-day PBMC culture with coronavirus spike peptide pools or control peptides (ViraFEST assay). These receptors' targets are unknown. Cultured CD4+ T-cell DNA underwent Oncomine TCR Beta short-read sequencing. TCRdb re-called the PCR reads through MiXCR, storing one row per CDR3 protein. The sample gives 8,500 to 10,000 distinct CDR3 sequences, approximately 48% of which show up once; less than 10% is in the top ten. The source material was CD4+ T cells from blood, cultured in vitro. These receptors all stem from a human donor who had recovered from COVID-19.

By share, this clonotype counts as large. The chain has TRBV6-5 and TRBJ1-2; 8 nucleotides line up with TRBD1. V lost 2 bases, J lost 8 bases, and 7 bases stayed unmatched. CDR3 length equals 14 residues. Germline V lookup: CDR1 MNHEY, CDR2 SVGAGI. The CDR3 reads CASSYTGQGIGYTF. DNA of the CDR3: TGTGCCAGCAGTTACACCGGACAGGGAATCGGCTACACCTTC.

This chain links TRBV6-2 or TRBV6-3 with TRBJ2-1; a possible D gene is TRBD2 (6 bases). The CDR3 is 12 residues long. CDR1 MNHEY and CDR2 SVGEGT come from the germline V gene. Deletions cut 2 bases from V and 13 bases from J, with 12 bases between. The CDR3 loop reads CASSYVGGKQFF. In nucleotides, the CDR3 is TGTGCCAGCAGTTACGTCGGAGGGAAACAGTTCTTC.

The V call is TRBV19, the J call TRBJ1-1, with unresolved D. The CDR3 length is 13 residues. The germline V gene encodes CDR1 LNHDA and CDR2 SQIVND (reference sequence). The ends were cut back, 6 bases at V and 4 bases at J, with 12 bases in the middle. The CDR3 sequence: CASRGVLGTEAFF. The CDR3 nucleotides read TGTGCCAGTAGGGGAGTGCTGGGCACTGAAGCTTTCTTT.

The chain couples TRBV27 to TRBJ2-7; 10 bases agree with TRBD2. From germline, CDR1 is MNHEY and CDR2 SMNVEV (reference sequence). V shed 6 bases and J 3 bases; nucleotides not matched to a gene: 5. The CDR3 loop spans 14 amino acids. The CDR3 DNA sequence: TGTGCCAGCAGGAGGAGGACTAGCGGCTACGAGCAGTACTTC. This translates into CASRRRTSGYEQYF.

The chain joins TRBV5-4 to TRBJ1-6; D gene uncertain. Per germline, CDR1 SGHNT and CDR2 YYREEE (reference sequence). V lost 0 bases and J 9 bases, leaving 10 bases between the germline ends. The CDR3 is 14 residues long. DNA of the CDR3: TGTGCCAGCAGCTTGGGAGGGATCGGTTCACCCCTCCACTTT. This sequence encodes CASSLGGIGSPLHF.

Here the CDR3 reads CASSLDGGYSNQPQHF. The CDR3 region has the DNA TGTGCCAGCAGTTTAGACGGAGGGTATAGCAATCAGCCCCAGCATTTT. The chain has TRBV12-3 or TRBV12-4 and TRBJ1-5; D not certain. The CDR3 is 16 residues long. V dropped 1 base and J dropped 0 bases, with 10 bases sitting between them.

This chain connects TRBV7-2 to TRBJ1-1, with D possibly matching TRBD1 (6 bases). The CDR3 runs 15 residues. Germline values: CDR1 SGHTA, CDR2 FQGNSA. V gave up 4 bases and J gave up 5 bases, with 17 bases separating them. The CDR3 spells CASSSQGGGGTEAFF. The CDR3 DNA reads TGTGCCAGCAGCTCTCAAGGCGGAGGGGGAACTGAAGCTTTCTTT.

The sample holds a few counts of this clonotype. The chain links TRBV2 to TRBJ1-2; 9 bases fit TRBD1. This CDR3 is built from 14 residues. V shed 5 bases, J shed 6 bases, and the junction held 7 bases outside the gene matches. Germline V gives CDR1 SNHLY, CDR2 FYNNEI. The CDR3 spells CASSKGQGWDGYTF. For the CDR3, the DNA is TGTGCCAGCAGTAAAGGACAGGGGTGGGATGGCTACACCTTC.

Comment on this clonotype: A much bigger clone sits one base away, suggesting this may be a read error. Likely a read error: the CDR3 ends without its conserved phenylalanine or tryptophan. This chain connects TRBV2 to TRBJ1-1; D is ambiguous. Per germline, CDR1 SNHLY and CDR2 FYNNEI. V was cut by 0 bases and J by 5 bases, with 4 bases left in between. This CDR3 spans 12 amino acids. The CDR3 reads CASSEARTEAFC. Written as DNA, the CDR3 is TGTGCCAGCAGTGAAGCTCGGACTGAAGCTTTCTGT.